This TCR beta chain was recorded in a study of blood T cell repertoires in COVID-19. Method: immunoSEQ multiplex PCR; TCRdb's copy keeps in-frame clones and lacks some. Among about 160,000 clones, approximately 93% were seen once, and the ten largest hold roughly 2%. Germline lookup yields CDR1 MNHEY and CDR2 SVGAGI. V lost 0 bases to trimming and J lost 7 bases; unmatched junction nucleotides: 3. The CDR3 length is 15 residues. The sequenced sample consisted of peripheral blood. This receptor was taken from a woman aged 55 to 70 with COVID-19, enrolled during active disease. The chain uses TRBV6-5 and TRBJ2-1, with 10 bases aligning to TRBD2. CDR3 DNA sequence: TGTGCCAGCAGTTACTCCGGTAGCGGGGGGAATGAGCAGTTCTTC. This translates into CASSYSGSGGNEQFF.